This T cell receptor (beta chain) comes out of a study of blood T cell repertoires in COVID-19. Overall study: COVID-19 samples from acute and convalescent phases originated in the United States, Italy and Spain. In each case, the material was cDNA or gDNA derived from T cells, B-cell-depleted T cells, or PBMCs.

Per the authors' pipeline: Counts of nucleated cells, estimated from reference gene primer amplification, were obtained. Assay used: immunoSEQ multiplex PCR; TCRdb lists only in-frame clones, some missing. V and J calls and clone size are copied from that table; D and trimming were computed from the DNA. The data show about 190,000 clones, with over 75% seen just once and 12% held by the top ten. The sequence came from a woman aged 45-65 years with acute or convalescent COVID-19. Sequenced material: peripheral blood.

Here the CDR3 DNA reads TGCGCCAGCAGCATCAGGACGGAGGACACTGAAGCTTTCTTT. Amino acids: CASSIRTEDTEAFF. The gene calls are TRBV5-1 and TRBJ1-1; D uncertain. Deletions cut 4 bases from V and 3 bases from J, with 13 bases between. The CDR3 has 14 residues. CDR1 and CDR2 from the germline V gene are SGHRS and YFSETQ.